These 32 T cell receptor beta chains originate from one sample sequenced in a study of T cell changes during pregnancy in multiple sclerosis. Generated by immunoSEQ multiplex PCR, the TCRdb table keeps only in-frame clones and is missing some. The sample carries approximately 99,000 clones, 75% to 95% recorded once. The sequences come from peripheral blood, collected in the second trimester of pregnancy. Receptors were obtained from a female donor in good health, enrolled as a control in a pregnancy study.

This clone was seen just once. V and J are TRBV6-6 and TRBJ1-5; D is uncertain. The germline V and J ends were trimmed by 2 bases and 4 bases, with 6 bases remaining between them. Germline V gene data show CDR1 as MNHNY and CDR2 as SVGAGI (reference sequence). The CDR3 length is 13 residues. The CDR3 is CASSYAQNQPQHF. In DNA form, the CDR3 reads TGTGCCAGCAGTTACGCGCAAAATCAGCCCCAGCATTTT.

DNA for the CDR3: TGTGCCAGCAGGACAGGGGGCACTGAAGCTTTCTTT. This gives the protein CASRTGGTEAFF. The chain is built from TRBV6-1 and TRBJ1-1; 9 nucleotides align to TRBD1. The CDR3 is made up of 12 amino acids. Germline V gene sequence: CDR1 MNHNS, CDR2 SASEGT. J lost 4 bases, V lost 6 bases, and 0 bases had no gene match.

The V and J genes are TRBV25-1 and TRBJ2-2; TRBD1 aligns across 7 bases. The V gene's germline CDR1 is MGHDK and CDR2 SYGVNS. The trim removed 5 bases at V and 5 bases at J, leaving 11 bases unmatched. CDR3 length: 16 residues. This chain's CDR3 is CASSTMTGRYTGELFF. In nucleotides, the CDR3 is TGTGCCAGCAGTACGATGACAGGGCGTTATACCGGGGAGCTGTTTTTT. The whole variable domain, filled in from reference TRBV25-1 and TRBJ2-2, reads EADIYQTPRYLVIGTGKKITLECSQTMGHDKMYWYQQDPGMELHLIHYSYGVNSTEKGDLSSESTVSRIRTEHFPLTLESARPSHTSQYLCASSTMTGRYTGELFFGEGSRLTVL.

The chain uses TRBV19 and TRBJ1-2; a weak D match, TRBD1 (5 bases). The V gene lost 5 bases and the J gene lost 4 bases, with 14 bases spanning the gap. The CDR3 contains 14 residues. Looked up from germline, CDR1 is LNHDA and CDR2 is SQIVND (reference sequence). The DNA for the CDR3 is TGTGCCAGTAGTTTTCGCCTCGGGGGCTATGGCTACACCTTC. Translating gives CASSFRLGGYGYTF.

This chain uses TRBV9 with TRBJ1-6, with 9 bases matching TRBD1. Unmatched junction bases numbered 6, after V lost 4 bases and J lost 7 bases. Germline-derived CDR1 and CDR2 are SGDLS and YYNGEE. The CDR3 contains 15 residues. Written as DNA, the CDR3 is TGTGCCAGCAGCAGTGACAGGGGGAACAATTCACCCCTCCACTTT. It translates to CASSSDRGNNSPLHF.

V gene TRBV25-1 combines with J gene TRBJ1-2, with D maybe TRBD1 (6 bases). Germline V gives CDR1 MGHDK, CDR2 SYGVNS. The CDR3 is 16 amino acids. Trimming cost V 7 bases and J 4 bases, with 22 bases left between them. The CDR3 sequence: CASNTSGQQILYGYTF. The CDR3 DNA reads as TGTGCCAGCAACACTAGCGGACAGCAGATACTCTATGGCTACACCTTC.

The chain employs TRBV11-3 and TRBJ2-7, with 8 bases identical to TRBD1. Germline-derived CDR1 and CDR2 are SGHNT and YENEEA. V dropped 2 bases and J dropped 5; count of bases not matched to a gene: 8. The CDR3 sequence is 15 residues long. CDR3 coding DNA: TGTGCCAGCAGCTTACAGGGGGCAATTGACGACGAGCAGTACTTC. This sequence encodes CASSLQGAIDDEQYF.

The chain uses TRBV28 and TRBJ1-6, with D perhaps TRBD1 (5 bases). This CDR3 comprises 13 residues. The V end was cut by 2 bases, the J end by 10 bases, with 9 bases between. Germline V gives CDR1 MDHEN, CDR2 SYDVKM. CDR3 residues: CASSLRGISPLHF. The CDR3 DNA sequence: TGTGCCAGCAGTTTAAGGGGAATCTCACCCCTCCACTTT.

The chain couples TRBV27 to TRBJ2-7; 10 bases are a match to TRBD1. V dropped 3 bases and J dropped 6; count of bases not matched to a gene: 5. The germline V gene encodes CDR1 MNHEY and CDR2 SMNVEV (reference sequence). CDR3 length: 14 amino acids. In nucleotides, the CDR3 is TGTGCCAGCAGTTTTGACAGGGGGCTCGGCGAGCAGTACTTC. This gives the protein CASSFDRGLGEQYF.

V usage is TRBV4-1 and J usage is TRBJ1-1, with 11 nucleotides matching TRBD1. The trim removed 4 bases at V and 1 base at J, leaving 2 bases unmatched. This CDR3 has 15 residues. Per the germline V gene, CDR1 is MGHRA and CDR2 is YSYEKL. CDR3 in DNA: TGCGCCAGCAGCCCGGGACAGGGGGGGAACACTGAAGCTTTCTTT. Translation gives CASSPGQGGNTEAFF.

CDR3 sequence: CASSIFGGNTEAFF. The CDR3 nucleotides are TGTGCCAGTAGTATCTTCGGAGGGAACACTGAAGCTTTCTTT. The chain links TRBV19 to TRBJ1-1; no firm D call. Germline assignment: CDR1 LNHDA and CDR2 SQIVND (reference sequence). This CDR3 comprises 14 residues. V lost 3 bases and J 1 base, leaving 9 bases between the germline ends.

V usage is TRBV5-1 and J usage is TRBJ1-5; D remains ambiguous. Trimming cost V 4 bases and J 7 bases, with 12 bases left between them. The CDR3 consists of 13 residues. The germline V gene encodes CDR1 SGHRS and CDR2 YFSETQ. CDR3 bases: TGCGCCAGCAGCCCCGAGGGTGGCCAGCCCCAGCATTTT. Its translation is CASSPEGGQPQHF.

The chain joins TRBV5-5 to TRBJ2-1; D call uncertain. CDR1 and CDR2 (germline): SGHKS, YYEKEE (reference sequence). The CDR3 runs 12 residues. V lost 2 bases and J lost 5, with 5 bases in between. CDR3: CASSFRHNEQFF. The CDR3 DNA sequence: TGTGCCAGCAGCTTCAGGCACAATGAGCAGTTCTTC.

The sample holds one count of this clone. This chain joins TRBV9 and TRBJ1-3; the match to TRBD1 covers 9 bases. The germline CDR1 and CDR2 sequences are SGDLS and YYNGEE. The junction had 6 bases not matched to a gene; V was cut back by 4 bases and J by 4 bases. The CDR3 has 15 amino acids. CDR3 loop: CASSTTGGKGNTIYF. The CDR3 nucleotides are TGTGCCAGCAGCACGACAGGGGGAAAGGGAAACACCATATATTTT. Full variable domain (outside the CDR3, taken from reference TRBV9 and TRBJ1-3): DSGVTQTPKHLITATGQRVTLRCSPRSGDLSVYWYQQSLDQGLQFLIQYYNGEERAKGNILERFSAQQFPDLHSELNLSSLELGDSALYFCASSTTGGKGNTIYFGEGSWLTVV.

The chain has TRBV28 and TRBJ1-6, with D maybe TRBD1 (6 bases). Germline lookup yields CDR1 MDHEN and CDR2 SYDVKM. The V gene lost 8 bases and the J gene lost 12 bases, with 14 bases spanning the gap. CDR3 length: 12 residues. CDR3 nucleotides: TGTGCCAGCGCTACGGGGACAAGACCCCTCCACTTT. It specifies CASATGTRPLHF. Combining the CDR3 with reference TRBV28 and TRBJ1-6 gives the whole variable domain DVKVTQSSRYLVKRTGEKVFLECVQDMDHENMFWYRQDPGLGLRLIYFSYDVKMKEKGDIPEGYSVSREKKERFSLILESASTNQTSMYLCASATGTRPLHFGNGTRLTVT.

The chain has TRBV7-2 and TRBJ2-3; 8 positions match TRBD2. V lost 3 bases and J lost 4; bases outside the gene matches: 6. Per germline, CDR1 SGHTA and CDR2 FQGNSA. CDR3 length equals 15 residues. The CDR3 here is CASSLNGGAADTQYF. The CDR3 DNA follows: TGTGCCAGCAGCTTGAACGGGGGGGCGGCAGATACGCAGTATTTT.

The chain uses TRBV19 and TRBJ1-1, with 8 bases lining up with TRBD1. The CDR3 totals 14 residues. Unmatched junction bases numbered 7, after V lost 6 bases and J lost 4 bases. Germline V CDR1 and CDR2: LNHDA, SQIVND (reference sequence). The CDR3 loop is CASSTTGDRTEAFF. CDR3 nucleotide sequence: TGTGCCAGTAGCACGACAGGGGATCGCACTGAAGCTTTCTTT.

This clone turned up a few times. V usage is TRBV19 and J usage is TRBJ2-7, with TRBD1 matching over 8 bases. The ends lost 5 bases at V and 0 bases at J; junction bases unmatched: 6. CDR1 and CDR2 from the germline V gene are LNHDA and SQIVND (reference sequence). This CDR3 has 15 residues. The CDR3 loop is CASSARDRSSYEQYF. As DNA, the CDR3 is TGTGCCAGTAGTGCCCGGGACAGGAGCTCCTACGAGCAGTACTTC.

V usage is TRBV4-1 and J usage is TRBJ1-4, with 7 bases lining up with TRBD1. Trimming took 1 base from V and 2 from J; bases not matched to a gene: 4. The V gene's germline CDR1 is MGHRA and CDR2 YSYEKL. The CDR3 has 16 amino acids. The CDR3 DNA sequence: TGCGCCAGCAGCCAAGGACAGGGATGGACTAATGAAAAACTGTTTTTT. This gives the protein CASSQGQGWTNEKLFF.

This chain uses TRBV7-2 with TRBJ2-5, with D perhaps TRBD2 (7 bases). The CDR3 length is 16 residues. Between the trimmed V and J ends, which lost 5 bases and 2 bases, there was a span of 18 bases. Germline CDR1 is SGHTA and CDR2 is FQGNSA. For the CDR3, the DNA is TGTGCCAGCAGCAACCTCAGGGGAGGGTCGCAAGAGACCCAGTACTTC. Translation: CASSNLRGGSQETQYF.

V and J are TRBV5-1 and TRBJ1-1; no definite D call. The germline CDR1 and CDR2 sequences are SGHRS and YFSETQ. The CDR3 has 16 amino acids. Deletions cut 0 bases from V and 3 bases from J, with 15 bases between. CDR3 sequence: CASSLEAGTWDTEAFF. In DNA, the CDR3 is TGCGCCAGCAGCTTGGAGGCAGGCACCTGGGACACTGAAGCTTTCTTT.

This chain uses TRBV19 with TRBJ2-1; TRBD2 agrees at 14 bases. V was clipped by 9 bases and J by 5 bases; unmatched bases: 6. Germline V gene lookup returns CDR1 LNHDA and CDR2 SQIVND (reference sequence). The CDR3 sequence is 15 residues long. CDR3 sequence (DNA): TGTGCCAGACCCCGGACTAGCGGGAGGCACAATGAGCAGTTCTTC. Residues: CARPRTSGRHNEQFF.

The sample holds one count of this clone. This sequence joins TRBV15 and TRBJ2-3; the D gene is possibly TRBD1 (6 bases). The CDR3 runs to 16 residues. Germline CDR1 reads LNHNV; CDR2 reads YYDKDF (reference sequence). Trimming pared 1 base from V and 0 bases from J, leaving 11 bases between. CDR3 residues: CATSRAYRASTDTQYF. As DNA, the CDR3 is TGTGCCACCAGCAGAGCCTACAGGGCTAGCACAGATACGCAGTATTTT.

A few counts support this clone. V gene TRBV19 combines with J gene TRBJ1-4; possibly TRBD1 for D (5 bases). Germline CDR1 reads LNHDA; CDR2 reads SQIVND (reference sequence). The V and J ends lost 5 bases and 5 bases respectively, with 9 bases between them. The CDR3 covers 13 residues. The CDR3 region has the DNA TGTGCCAGTAGTGGGGGGACGAATGAAAAACTGTTTTTT. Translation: CASSGGTNEKLFF.

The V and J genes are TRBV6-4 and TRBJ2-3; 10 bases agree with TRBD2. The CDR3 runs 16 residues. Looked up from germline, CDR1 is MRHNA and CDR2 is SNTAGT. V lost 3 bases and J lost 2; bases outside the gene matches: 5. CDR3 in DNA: TGTGCCAGCAGTGAAGAAGCGGGAGGGCCCACAGATACGCAGTATTTT. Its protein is CASSEEAGGPTDTQYF.

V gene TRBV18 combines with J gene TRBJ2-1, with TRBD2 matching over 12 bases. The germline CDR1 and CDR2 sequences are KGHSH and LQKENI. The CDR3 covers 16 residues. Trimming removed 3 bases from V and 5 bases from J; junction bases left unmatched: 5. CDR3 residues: CASSPQLAGGNNEQFF. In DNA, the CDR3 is TGTGCCAGCTCACCCCAACTAGCGGGGGGCAACAATGAGCAGTTCTTC.

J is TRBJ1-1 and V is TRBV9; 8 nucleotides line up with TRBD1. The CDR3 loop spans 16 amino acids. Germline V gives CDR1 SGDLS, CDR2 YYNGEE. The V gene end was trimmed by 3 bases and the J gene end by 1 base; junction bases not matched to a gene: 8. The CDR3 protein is CASSAHFGQGNTEAFF. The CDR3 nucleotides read TGTGCCAGCAGCGCCCACTTCGGACAGGGGAACACTGAAGCTTTCTTT.

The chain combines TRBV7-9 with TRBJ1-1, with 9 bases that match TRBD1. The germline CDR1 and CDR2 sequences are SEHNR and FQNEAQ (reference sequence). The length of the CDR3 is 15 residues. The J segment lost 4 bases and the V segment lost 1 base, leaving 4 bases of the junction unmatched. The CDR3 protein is CASSLGTGVGTEAFF. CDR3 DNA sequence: TGTGCCAGCAGCTTAGGGACAGGGGTCGGCACTGAAGCTTTCTTT. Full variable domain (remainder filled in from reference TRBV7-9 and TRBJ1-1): DTGVSQNPRHKITKRGQNVTFRCDPISEHNRLYWYRQTLGQGPEFLTYFQNEAQLEKSRLLSDRFSAERPKGSFSTLEIQRTEQGDSAMYLCASSLGTGVGTEAFFGQGTRLTVV.

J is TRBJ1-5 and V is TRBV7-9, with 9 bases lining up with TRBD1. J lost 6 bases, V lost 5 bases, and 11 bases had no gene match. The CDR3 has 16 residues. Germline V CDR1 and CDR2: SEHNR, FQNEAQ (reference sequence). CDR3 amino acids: CASSTSRTGASQPQHF. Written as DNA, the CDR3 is TGTGCCAGCAGCACGTCTCGGACAGGGGCGTCTCAGCCCCAGCATTTT.

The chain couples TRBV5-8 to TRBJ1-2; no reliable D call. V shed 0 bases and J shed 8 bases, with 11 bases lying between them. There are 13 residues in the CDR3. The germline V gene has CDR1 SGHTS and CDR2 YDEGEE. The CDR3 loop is CASSLGGSSGYTF. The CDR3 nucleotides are TGTGCCAGCAGCTTGGGTGGGAGCTCAGGCTACACCTTC.

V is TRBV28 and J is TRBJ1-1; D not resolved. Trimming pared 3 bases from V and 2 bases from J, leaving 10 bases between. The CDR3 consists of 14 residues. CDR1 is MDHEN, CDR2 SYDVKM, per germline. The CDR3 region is CASSFSRVNTEAFF. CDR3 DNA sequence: TGTGCCAGCAGTTTTTCCCGGGTAAACACTGAAGCTTTCTTT.

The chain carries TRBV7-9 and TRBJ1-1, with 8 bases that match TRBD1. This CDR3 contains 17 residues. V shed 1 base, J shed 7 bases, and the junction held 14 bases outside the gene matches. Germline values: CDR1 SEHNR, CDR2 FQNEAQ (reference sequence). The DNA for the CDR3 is TGTGCCAGCAGCTTAGGGGGGGGACAGGCCGCCTTTAGTGAAGCTTTCTTT. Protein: CASSLGGGQAAFSEAFF.